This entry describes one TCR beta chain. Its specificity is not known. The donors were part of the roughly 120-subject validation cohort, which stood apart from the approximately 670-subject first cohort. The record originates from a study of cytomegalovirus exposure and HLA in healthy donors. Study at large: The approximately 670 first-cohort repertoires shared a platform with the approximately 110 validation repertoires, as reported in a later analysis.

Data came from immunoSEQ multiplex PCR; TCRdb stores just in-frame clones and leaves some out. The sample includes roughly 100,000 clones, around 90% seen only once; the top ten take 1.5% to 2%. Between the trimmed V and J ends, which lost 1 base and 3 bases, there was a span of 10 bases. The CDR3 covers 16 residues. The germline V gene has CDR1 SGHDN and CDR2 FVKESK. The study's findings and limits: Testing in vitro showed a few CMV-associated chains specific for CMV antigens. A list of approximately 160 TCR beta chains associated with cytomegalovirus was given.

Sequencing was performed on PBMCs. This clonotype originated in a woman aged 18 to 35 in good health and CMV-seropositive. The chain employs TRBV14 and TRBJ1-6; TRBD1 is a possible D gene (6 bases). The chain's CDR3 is CASSQAVGGYNSPLHF. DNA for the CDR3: TGTGCCAGCAGCCAAGCCGTAGGGGGCTATAATTCACCCCTCCACTTT.